This TCR beta chain came from a study of blood T cell repertoires in COVID-19. In the study overall: The United States, Italy and Spain provided the acute and convalescent COVID-19 samples. PBMCs, B-cell-depleted T cells, or T cells provided the cDNA or gDNA that made up the material.

Study processing details: Quantification of nucleated cells was approximated via reference gene primer amplification. Clones were read by immunoSEQ multiplex PCR, and TCRdb kept only the in-frame ones, dropping some. V and J calls and clone size are as listed in that table; D and trimming were resolved from the DNA. The top ten clones hold more than 10% of a sample with over 250,000 clones, less than 90% of them seen once. Trimming stripped 2 bases from V and 0 bases from J, with 11 bases between. CDR1 is MNHEY and CDR2 is SMNVEV in the germline V gene (reference sequence). This CDR3 comprises 15 residues.

Sequencing input: peripheral blood. The receptor comes from a human donor in a cohort sampled during active COVID-19. The chain is built from TRBV27 and TRBJ2-7; D possibly corresponds to TRBD1 (5 bases). Here the CDR3 reads CASSLSGAVSYEQYF. The CDR3 region has the DNA TGTGCCAGCAGTTTAAGTGGGGCAGTCTCCTACGAGCAGTACTTC.